The entry that follows covers one T cell receptor (beta chain) sequence. The sample originates from a study of cytomegalovirus exposure and HLA in healthy donors. TCRdb's copy holds only in-frame clones and misses some; the assay was immunoSEQ multiplex PCR. Here the sample spans 100,000 to 150,000 clones, roughly 89% being singletons. The V end was cut by 0 bases, the J end by 1 base, with 13 bases between. The CDR3 loop spans 17 amino acids. Germline assignment: CDR1 LGHNA and CDR2 YSLEER. The sequencing input was PBMCs. The receptor was isolated from a woman under 30 in good health and CMV-seronegative. V and J are TRBV4-3 and TRBJ1-3; weak D call: TRBD1 (6 bases). CDR3 sequence (DNA): TGCGCCAGCAGCCAAGATGTGGGGGCGTTTTCTGGAAACACCATATATTTT. It specifies CASSQDVGAFSGNTIYF.